The 15 T cell receptor beta chains given below trace back to one sample, sequenced in a study of shared clonotypes between healthy human individuals. Data came from immunoSEQ multiplex PCR; TCRdb stores just in-frame clones and leaves some out. The data contain 470,000 or so clones, around 73% of them singletons. The sample was PBMCs. These TCRs come from a woman aged 40 to 50 in good health. Some clones in this sample may be carry-over from other donors' samples.

This sequence joins TRBV4-2 and TRBJ2-1, with 10 bases that match TRBD2. The germline CDR1 and CDR2 sequences are LGHNA and YNFKEQ. After removal of 4 bases from V and 0 bases from J, the junction contained 3 bases not matched to a gene. This CDR3 comprises 16 residues. The CDR3 DNA is TGTGCCAGCAGCCTCCGGACTAGCGGCTCCTACAATGAGCAGTTCTTC. It yields the protein CASSLRTSGSYNEQFF.

This clone was observed a single time. The chain links TRBV30 to TRBJ2-2; 7 nucleotides align to TRBD1. The germline V gene has CDR1 GTSNPN and CDR2 SVGIG (reference sequence). Losses at the gene ends were 3 bases for V and 7 bases for J; bases not matched to a gene: 8. CDR3 length: 14 residues. The CDR3 coding sequence is TGTGCCTGGAGGACGGACAGGATGATCGGGGAGCTGTTTTTT. Translation gives CAWRTDRMIGELFF.

This clone has just a few counts. The rearrangement uses TRBV29-1 and TRBJ1-1; perhaps TRBD1 as D (6 bases). CDR1 and CDR2 (germline): SQVTM, ANQGSEA. Trimming took off 7 bases at V and 1 base at J, with 10 bases between the two ends. The CDR3 is 12 amino acids. The CDR3 here is CSAGGRNTEAFF. The CDR3 DNA reads as TGCAGCGCGGGGGGCCGGAACACTGAAGCTTTCTTT.

The chain recombines TRBV7-2 with TRBJ1-1, with unresolved D. This CDR3 is built from 13 residues. Germline V gene lookup returns CDR1 SGHTA and CDR2 FQGNSA. Trimming took off 4 bases at V and 9 bases at J, with 15 bases between the two ends. CDR3 in amino acids: CASSWRTDGQAFF. CDR3 nucleotides: TGTGCCAGCAGCTGGAGAACCGACGGGCAAGCTTTCTTT.

The gene calls are TRBV19 and TRBJ1-5; D call uncertain. Between the trimmed V and J ends, which lost 5 bases and 7 bases, there was a span of 9 bases. The CDR3 consists of 12 residues. Per the germline V gene, CDR1 is LNHDA and CDR2 is SQIVND (reference sequence). As DNA, the CDR3 is TGTGCCAGTAGTTTTTTGACCCAGCCCCAGCATTTT. It codes for CASSFLTQPQHF.

The rearrangement links TRBV30 to TRBJ1-2; D is undetermined. The CDR3 consists of 12 residues. The germline V and J ends were trimmed by 0 bases and 5 bases, with 7 bases remaining between them. Germline CDR1 is GTSNPN and CDR2 is SVGIG (reference sequence). The CDR3 is CAWSVGPYGYTF. Written as DNA, the CDR3 is TGTGCCTGGAGTGTAGGACCTTATGGCTACACCTTC.

V and J are TRBV30 and TRBJ1-4; 9 bases line up with TRBD1. V shed 2 bases, J shed 5 bases, and the junction held 6 bases outside the gene matches. Germline V CDR1 and CDR2: GTSNPN, SVGIG (reference sequence). This CDR3 contains 15 residues. CDR3 protein: CAWSLLTGGNEKLFF. In nucleotides, the CDR3 is TGTGCCTGGAGTCTGCTGACAGGGGGGAATGAAAAACTGTTTTTT.

V and J are TRBV28 and TRBJ2-7, with 7 bases aligning to TRBD1. The CDR3 spans 13 residues. Germline loops: CDR1 MDHEN, CDR2 SYDVKM. The V and J ends lost 6 bases and 3 bases, in that order; junction bases with no gene match: 5. CDR3 sequence reads: CASRQGQYYEQYF. The CDR3 DNA sequence: TGTGCCAGCAGGCAGGGACAGTACTACGAGCAGTACTTC.

CDR3 region: CASSVAGSGDTGELFF. The CDR3 DNA reads TGTGCCAGCAGCGTAGCGGGGAGTGGTGACACCGGGGAGCTGTTTTTT. This sequence joins TRBV9 and TRBJ2-2; tentative D call: TRBD2 (5 bases). CDR3 length: 16 residues. Trimming removed 0 bases from V and 3 bases from J, with 12 bases in between. CDR1 and CDR2 (germline): SGDLS, YYNGEE.

The chain recombines TRBV10-3 with TRBJ1-5; D is undetermined. CDR1 and CDR2 from the germline V gene are ENHRY and SYGVKD. The CDR3 consists of 13 residues. V was pared by 6 bases and J by 6 bases, with 12 bases between. The chain's CDR3 is CAISGADGQPQHF. The CDR3 nucleotides are TGTGCCATCAGCGGAGCCGACGGTCAGCCCCAGCATTTT.

This clone was observed a handful of times. The rearrangement links TRBV28 to TRBJ1-2; maybe TRBD1 (5 bases). The CDR3 is 14 amino acids. V lost 4 bases and J 2 bases, leaving 11 bases between the germline ends. CDR1 and CDR2 from the germline V gene are MDHEN and SYDVKM. Here the CDR3 DNA reads TGTGCCAGCAGTTCCCTGGGGGTCAACTATGGCTACACCTTC. This sequence encodes CASSSLGVNYGYTF.

CDR3: CASSQSRGGTGELFF. CDR3 bases: TGTGCCAGTAGCCAATCAAGAGGGGGGACCGGGGAGCTGTTTTTT. This rearrangement joins TRBV19 to TRBJ2-2; the D gene could be TRBD1 or TRBD2 (6 bases each). The CDR3 is 15 amino acids. The V and J ends lost 6 bases and 5 bases respectively, with 16 bases between them. Germline V lookup: CDR1 LNHDA, CDR2 SQIVND (reference sequence).

A few counts support this clone. This chain connects TRBV28 to TRBJ2-2, with D possibly being TRBD1 or TRBD2 (5 bases each). This CDR3 is 15 amino acids long. Germline V gene data show CDR1 as MDHEN and CDR2 as SYDVKM. With 8 bases removed from V and 1 base from J, the gap between germline ends came to 14 bases. DNA for the CDR3: TGTGCCAGCGGATCCCCGGGACGGAACACCGGGGAGCTGTTTTTT. Translated, it gives CASGSPGRNTGELFF. The variable domain in full, completed from reference TRBV28 and TRBJ2-2, reads DVKVTQSSRYLVKRTGEKVFLECVQDMDHENMFWYRQDPGLGLRLIYFSYDVKMKEKGDIPEGYSVSREKKERFSLILESASTNQTSMYLCASGSPGRNTGELFFGEGSRLTVL.

The count of this clone is one. The chain is built from TRBV5-1 and TRBJ2-7, with 11 bases identical to TRBD2. The CDR3 is 17 residues long. Germline V CDR1 and CDR2: SGHRS, YFSETQ. Unmatched junction bases numbered 8, after V lost 1 base and J lost 2 bases. CDR3 amino acids: CASSLMASGRTTYEQYF. The CDR3 bases are TGCGCCAGCAGCTTGATGGCTAGCGGGAGGACGACCTACGAGCAGTACTTC.

The chain employs TRBV2 and TRBJ1-1, with a tentative D call TRBD1 (5 bases). CDR1 and CDR2 from the germline V gene are SNHLY and FYNNEI. Trimming pared 4 bases from V and 6 bases from J, leaving 12 bases between. The CDR3 sequence is 13 residues long. The CDR3, as DNA: TGTGCCAGCAGTGGATTTCCGACAGCTGAAGCTTTCTTT. It is translated as CASSGFPTAEAFF.